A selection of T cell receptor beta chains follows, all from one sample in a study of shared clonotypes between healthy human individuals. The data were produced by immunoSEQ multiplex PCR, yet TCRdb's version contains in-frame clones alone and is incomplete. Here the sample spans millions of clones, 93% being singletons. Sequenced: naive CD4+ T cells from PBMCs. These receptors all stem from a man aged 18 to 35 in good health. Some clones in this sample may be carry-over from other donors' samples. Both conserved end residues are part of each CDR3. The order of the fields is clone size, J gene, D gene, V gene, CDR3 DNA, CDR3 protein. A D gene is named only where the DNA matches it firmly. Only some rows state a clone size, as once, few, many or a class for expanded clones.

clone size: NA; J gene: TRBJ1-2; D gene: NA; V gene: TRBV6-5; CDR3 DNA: TGTGCCAGCAGTTATCGCTGGGGAGACTATGGCTACACCTTC; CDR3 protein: CASSYRWGDYGYTF
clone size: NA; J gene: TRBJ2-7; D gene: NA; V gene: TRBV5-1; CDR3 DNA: TGCGCCAGCAGCTTGGCTGGGGACGAGCAGTACTTC; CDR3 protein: CASSLAGDEQYF
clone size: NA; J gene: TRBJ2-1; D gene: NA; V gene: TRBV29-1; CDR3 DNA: TGCAGCGTAGGGGGTTGGCGGAGTTACTACAATGAGCAGTTCTTC; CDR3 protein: CSVGGWRSYYNEQFF
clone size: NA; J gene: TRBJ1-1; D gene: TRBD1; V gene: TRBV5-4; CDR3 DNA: TGTGCCAGCAGCGCAGGACAGGGCCAGAACACTGAAGCTTTCTTT; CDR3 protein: CASSAGQGQNTEAFF
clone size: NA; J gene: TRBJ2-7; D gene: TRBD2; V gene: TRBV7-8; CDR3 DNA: TGTGCCAGCAGCTTACGGCGGGAGAGTCAGTACTTC; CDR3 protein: CASSLRRESQYF
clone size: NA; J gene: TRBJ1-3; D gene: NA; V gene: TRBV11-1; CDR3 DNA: TGTGCCAGCAGCTCGAACGGAAACACCATATATTTT; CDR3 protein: CASSSNGNTIYF
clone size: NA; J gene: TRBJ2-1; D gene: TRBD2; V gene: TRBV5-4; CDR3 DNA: TGTGCCAGCAGCCTCAAGACTAGCGGGAGCTACAATGAGCAGTTCTTC; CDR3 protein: CASSLKTSGSYNEQFF
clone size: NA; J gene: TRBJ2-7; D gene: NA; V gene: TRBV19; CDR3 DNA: TGTGCCAGTAGTATATTAGCCGCCCCCTACGAGCAGTACTTC; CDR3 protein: CASSILAAPYEQYF
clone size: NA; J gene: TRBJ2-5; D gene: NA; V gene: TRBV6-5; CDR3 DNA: TGTGCCAGCAGTGGCGGGACGGGCAATCTGGAGACCCAGTACTTC; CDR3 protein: CASSGGTGNLETQYF
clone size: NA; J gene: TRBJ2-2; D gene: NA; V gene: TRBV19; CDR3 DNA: TGTGCCAGTAGCAGCGAGGGTTCCGGGGAGCTGTTTTTT; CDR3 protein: CASSSEGSGELFF
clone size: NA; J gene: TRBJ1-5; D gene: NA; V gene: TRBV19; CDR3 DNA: TGTGCCAGTAGTATAGTCGGCAGGAGACAGCCCCAGCATTTT; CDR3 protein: CASSIVGRRQPQHF
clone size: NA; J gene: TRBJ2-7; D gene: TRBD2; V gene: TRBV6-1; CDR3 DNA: TGTGCCAGCAGTGAAACGGGGGGGGCCAGGGAGCAGTACTTC; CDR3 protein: CASSETGGAREQYF
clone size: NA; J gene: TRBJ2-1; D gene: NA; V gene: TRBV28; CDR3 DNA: TGTGCCACCGGAGATGAGCAGTTCTTC; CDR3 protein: CATGDEQFF
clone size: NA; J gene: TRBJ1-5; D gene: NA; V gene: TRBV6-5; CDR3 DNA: TGTGCCAGCGGTAACGGTGGTCAGCCCCAGCATTTT; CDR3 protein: CASGNGGQPQHF
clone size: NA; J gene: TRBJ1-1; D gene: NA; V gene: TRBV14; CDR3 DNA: TGTGCCAGCAGCCAGTTTCGGGGGGCGGGAGCTTTCTTT; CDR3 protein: CASSQFRGAGAFF
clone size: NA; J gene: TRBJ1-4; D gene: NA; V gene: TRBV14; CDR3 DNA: TGTGCCAGCAGCCAAGCAGGGGCGGGAACTAATGAAAAACTGTTTTTT; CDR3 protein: CASSQAGAGTNEKLFF
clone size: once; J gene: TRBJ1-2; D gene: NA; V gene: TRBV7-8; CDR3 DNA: TGTGCCAGCAGCTTAGGCTTCAGGTCCCCTAACTATGGCTACACCTTC; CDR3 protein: CASSLGFRSPNYGYTF
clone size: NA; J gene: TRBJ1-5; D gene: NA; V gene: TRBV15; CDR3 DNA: TGTGCCACCAGCAGAGTCCCCCGGAATCAGCCCCAGCATTTT; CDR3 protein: CATSRVPRNQPQHF
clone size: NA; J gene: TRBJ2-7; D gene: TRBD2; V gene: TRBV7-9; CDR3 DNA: TGTGCCAGCAGCTTTGAGGGAGGGCCTTACGAGCAGTACTTC; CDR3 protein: CASSFEGGPYEQYF
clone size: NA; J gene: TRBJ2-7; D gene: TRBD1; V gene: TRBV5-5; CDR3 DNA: TGTGCCAGCAGCTTGGCAGGGACAGCTCCCTACGAGCAGTACTTC; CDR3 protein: CASSLAGTAPYEQYF
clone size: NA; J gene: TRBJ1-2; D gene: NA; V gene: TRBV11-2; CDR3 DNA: TGTGCCAGCAGCTTAGAAAGGGGGGTCGGGGACGGCTACACCTTC; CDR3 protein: CASSLERGVGDGYTF
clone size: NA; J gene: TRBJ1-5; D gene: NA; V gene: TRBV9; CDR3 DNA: TGTGCCAGCAGCGGGGAGGGGGGGTGGTATCAGCCCCAGCATTTT; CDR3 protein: CASSGEGGWYQPQHF
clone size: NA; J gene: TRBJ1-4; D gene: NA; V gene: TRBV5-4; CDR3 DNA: TGTGCCAGCAGCTTCCGGGCCCAAGCAGATAATGAAAAACTGTTTTTT; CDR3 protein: CASSFRAQADNEKLFF
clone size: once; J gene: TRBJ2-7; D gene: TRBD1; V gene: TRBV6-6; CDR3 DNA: TGTGCCAGCTCGGGACAGGACCTCTACGAGCAGTACTTC; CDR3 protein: CASSGQDLYEQYF
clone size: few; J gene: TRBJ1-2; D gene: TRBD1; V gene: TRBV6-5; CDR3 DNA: TGTGCCAGCAGGTCCGGGACAGATTCTCACGGCTACACCTTC; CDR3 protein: CASRSGTDSHGYTF
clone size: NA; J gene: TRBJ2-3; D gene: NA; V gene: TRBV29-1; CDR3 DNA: TGCAGCGTTGGCGTAGGCACAGATACGCAGTATTTT; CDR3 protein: CSVGVGTDTQYF
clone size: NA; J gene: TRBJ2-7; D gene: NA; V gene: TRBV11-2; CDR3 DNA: TGTGCCAGCAGCCCCGCGAGGGTCCCTTCAGAGCAGTACTTC; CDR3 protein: CASSPARVPSEQYF
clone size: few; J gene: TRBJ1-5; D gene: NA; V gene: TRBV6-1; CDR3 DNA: TGTGCCAGCCGGGACAGCAATCAGCCCCAGCATTTT; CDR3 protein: CASRDSNQPQHF
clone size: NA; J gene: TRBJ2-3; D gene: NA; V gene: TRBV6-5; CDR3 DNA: TGTGCCAGCAGTTACTCGTGGACAGCCACAGATACGCAGTATTTT; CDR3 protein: CASSYSWTATDTQYF
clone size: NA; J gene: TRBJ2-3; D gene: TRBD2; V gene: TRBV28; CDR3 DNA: TGTGCCAGCAGTTCATGGGGGGGTACGCAGTATTTT; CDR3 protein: CASSSWGGTQYF
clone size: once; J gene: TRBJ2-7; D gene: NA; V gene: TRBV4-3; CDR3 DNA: TGCGCCAGCAGCCGACAGGCGAGCTCCTACGAGCAGTACTTC; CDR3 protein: CASSRQASSYEQYF
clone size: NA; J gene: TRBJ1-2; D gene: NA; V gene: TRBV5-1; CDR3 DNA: TGCGCCAGCAGCTTGGTAGCAGTGAACTATGGCTACACCTTC; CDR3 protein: CASSLVAVNYGYTF